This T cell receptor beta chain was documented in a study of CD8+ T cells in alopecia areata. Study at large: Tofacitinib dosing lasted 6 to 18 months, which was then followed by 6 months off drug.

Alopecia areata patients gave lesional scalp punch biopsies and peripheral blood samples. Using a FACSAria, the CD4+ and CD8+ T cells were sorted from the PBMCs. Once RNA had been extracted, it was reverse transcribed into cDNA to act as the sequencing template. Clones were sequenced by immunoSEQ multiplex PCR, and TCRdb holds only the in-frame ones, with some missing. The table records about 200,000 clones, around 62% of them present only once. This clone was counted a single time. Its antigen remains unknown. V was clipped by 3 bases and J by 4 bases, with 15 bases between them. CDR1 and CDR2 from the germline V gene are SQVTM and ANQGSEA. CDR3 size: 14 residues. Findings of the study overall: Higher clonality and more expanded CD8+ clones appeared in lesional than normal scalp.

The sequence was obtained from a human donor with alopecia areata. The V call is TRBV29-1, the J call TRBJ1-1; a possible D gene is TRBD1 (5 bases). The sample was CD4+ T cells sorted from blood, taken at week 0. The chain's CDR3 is CSVDNPRGATEAFF. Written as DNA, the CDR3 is TGCAGCGTTGATAATCCTCGCGGGGCCACTGAAGCTTTCTTT.